This T cell receptor (beta chain) is from a study of beta chain features in type 1 diabetes. In the study overall: Healthy donors resembled patients in age, gender and cell yields.

Concerning this clone: Its antigen is unknown.

General observations from the study: Junctions at VDJ sites from type 1 diabetes patients had fewer insertions and more deletions. Patients' naive, central memory and regulatory TCRB repertoires appeared more alike than those of healthy donors.

The CDR3 runs 18 residues. Trimming removed 1 base from V and 0 bases from J, with 17 bases in between. Germline CDR1 and CDR2: KGHSH and LQKENI. In total, each donor contributed a single heparinised blood draw that averaged about 110 mL. The entirety of the isolated RNA underwent reverse transcription, so expressed TCRB transcripts were sequenced. Here immunoSEQ multiplex PCR was the method, and the copy in TCRdb shows in-frame clones only, minus some. Found here are some 410,000 clones, 11% to 15% of them singletons; the top ten hold around 0.039%. This clonotype originated in a man aged 30 to 39 in good health. V gene TRBV18 combines with J gene TRBJ2-3; perhaps TRBD1 as D (6 bases). The sample was naive CD4+ T cells from blood. Here the CDR3 reads CASSPLLGTRRSTDTQYF. The CDR3 DNA reads TGTGCCAGCTCACCACTACTTGGGACAAGGAGGAGCACAGATACGCAGTATTTT.